This T cell receptor beta chain was observed in a study of spatial heterogeneity in lung cancer. About the study: There were, on average, more than 8.5 raw-read appearances for each unique TCR and UMI combination.

The germline V gene has CDR1 MDHEN and CDR2 SYDVKM. The CDR3 contains 19 residues. Trimming at V came to 3 bases and at J to 0 bases, leaving 8 bases not matched to a gene. On each TCR cDNA molecule, a unique molecular identifier was present. TCRdb recomputed calls from the 5' RACE reads with MiXCR, one row per CDR3 protein. Of 8,500 to 14,000 distinct CDR3 sequences in the sample, approximately 4% were seen once. Indicated time point: sample taken at primary tumor resection. In each case, whole RNA from tumor, nontumor lung or frozen PBMC was sequenced unsorted. This clonotype was counted many times. The TCR sequence derives from a male donor with early-stage non-small cell lung cancer. The sequencing used normal lung tissue next to the tumor, collected at surgery. V and J are TRBV28 and TRBJ2-6; the match to TRBD1 covers 10 bases. DNA of the CDR3: TGTGCCAGCAGTTTGGGTCCTGGGACAGGGGACTCTGGGGCCAACGTCCTGACTTTC. Protein product: CASSLGPGTGDSGANVLTF.